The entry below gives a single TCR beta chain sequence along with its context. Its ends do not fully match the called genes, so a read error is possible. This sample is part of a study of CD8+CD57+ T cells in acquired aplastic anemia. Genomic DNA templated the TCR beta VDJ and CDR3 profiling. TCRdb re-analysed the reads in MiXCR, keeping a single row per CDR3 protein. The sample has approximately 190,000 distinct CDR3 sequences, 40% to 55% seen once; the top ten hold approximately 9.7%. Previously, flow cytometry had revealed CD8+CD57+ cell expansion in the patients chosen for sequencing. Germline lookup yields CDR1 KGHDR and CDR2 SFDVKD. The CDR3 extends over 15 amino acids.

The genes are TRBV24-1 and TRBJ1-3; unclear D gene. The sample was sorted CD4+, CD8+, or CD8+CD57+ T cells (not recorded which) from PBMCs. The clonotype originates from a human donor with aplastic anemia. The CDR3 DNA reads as TGTGCCAGCAGTTACTCGACCATCTCTGGAAACACCATATATTTT. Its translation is CASSYSTISGNTIYF.